The TCR beta chain under discussion was sequenced for a study of identical twins. There are a few counts of this clonotype. Each CDR3 protein is one row after TCRdb ran MiXCR on the 5' RACE reads. The sample lists 1.5 million to 2 million distinct CDR3 sequences; about 32% were seen once. Healthy Caucasian donors formed the entire cohort. The CDR3 consists of 18 residues. Germline values: CDR1 SGHDN, CDR2 FVKESK. Trimming pared 0 bases from V and 1 base from J, leaving 19 bases between. The specimen sequenced was cord blood. The chain joins TRBV14 to TRBJ2-7; either TRBD1 or TRBD2 may supply D (5 bases each). This clonotype was sampled from a newborn girl in good health. The CDR3 spells CASSQDYLWGRKSYEQYF. The CDR3 region has the DNA TGTGCCAGCAGCCAAGATTATTTATGGGGGAGAAAGTCCTACGAGCAGTACTTC.